The rows below give T cell receptor beta chains drawn from one sample of a study of tumor-infiltrating lymphocytes in glioblastoma multiforme. TCRdb re-derived calls from the multiplex PCR reads in MiXCR, one entry per CDR3 protein. The sample includes about 16,000 distinct CDR3 sequences, over 60% seen only once; the top ten take approximately 38%. Sequencing was done on a sample of brain tumor tissue. All receptors derive from a male donor with glioblastoma. The CDR3 runs from the conserved cysteine through the conserved F or W. The order of the fields is J gene, D gene, V gene, clone size, CDR3 length, CDR3 protein, CDR3 DNA. D genes are given only for firm matches. Clone size is shown for a subset of rows, as once, few, many or a class of expanded clone.

J: TRBJ2-3; D: NA; V: TRBV11-2; size: large; length: 14; CDR3: CASSSTSGTDTQYF; DNA: TGTGCCAGCAGCTCGACCAGCGGCACAGATACGCAGTATTTT
J: TRBJ1-1; D: NA; V: TRBV6-1; size: NA; length: 15; CDR3: CANSEPERRDTEAFF; DNA: TGTGCCAACAGTGAACCTGAAAGGAGGGACACTGAAGCTTTCTTT
J: TRBJ2-1; D: NA; V: TRBV11-1; size: NA; length: 15; CDR3: CASSPGRENYNEQSF; DNA: TGTGCCAGCAGCCCCGGACGGGAGAACTACAATGAGCAGTCCTTC
J: TRBJ2-2; D: TRBD2; V: TRBV6-1; size: NA; length: 15; CDR3: CASSEESGTTGELFF; DNA: TGTGCCAGCAGTGAAGAGAGCGGGACCACCGGGGAGCTGTTTTTT
J: TRBJ2-2; D: NA; V: TRBV11-3; size: NA; length: 13; CDR3: CASSLAVDGELFF; DNA: TGTGCCAGCAGCTTAGCGGTAGACGGGGAGCTGTTTTTT
J: TRBJ2-2; D: TRBD1; V: TRBV6-5; size: NA; length: 17; CDR3: CASSYSSRGISTGELFF; DNA: TGTGCCAGCAGTTACTCGTCCAGGGGGATATCGACCGGGGAGCTGTTTTTT
J: TRBJ2-5; D: NA; V: TRBV11-2; size: few; length: 14; CDR3: CASSLGPGLETQYF; DNA: TGTGCCAGCAGCTTAGGCCCGGGCTTGGAGACCCAGTACTTC
J: TRBJ2-5; D: NA; V: TRBV4-1; size: NA; length: 15; CDR3: CASSQTDRSQETQYF; DNA: TGCGCCAGCAGCCAGACGGACAGAAGCCAAGAGACCCAGTACTTC
J: TRBJ2-3; D: TRBD2; V: TRBV29-1; size: few; length: 14; CDR3: CSVEKGLGSDTQYF; DNA: TGCAGCGTTGAAAAGGGACTAGGGTCAGATACGCAGTATTTT
J: TRBJ2-7; D: TRBD1; V: TRBV10-2; size: medium-sized; length: 14; CDR3: CASSPGTGRYEQYF; DNA: TGCGCCAGCAGCCCCGGGACAGGGCGATACGAGCAGTACTTC
J: TRBJ2-3; D: TRBD2; V: TRBV11-2; size: NA; length: 14; CDR3: CASSFLAGGDTQYF; DNA: TGTGCCAGCAGCTTCCTAGCGGGGGGGGATACGCAGTATTTT
J: TRBJ2-2; D: TRBD1; V: TRBV29-1; size: NA; length: 17; CDR3: CSVSLFEGQGNTGELFF; DNA: TGCAGCGTGTCGCTTTTTGAGGGACAGGGGAACACCGGGGAGCTGTTTTTT
J: TRBJ1-1; D: NA; V: TRBV4-1; size: NA; length: 13; CDR3: CASSQEISTKVFF; DNA: TGCGCCAGCAGCCAAGAGATTTCGACTAAAGTCTTCTTT
J: TRBJ2-6; D: NA; V: TRBV20-1; size: NA; length: 15; CDR3: CSATLRTPGANVLTF; DNA: TGCAGTGCTACTCTTCGAACACCCGGGGCCAACGTCCTGACTTTC
J: TRBJ2-2; D: NA; V: TRBV4-1; size: NA; length: 11; CDR3: CASSQTGELFF; DNA: TGCGCCAGCAGCCAAACCGGGGAGCTGTTTTTT
J: TRBJ1-1; D: TRBD1; V: TRBV9; size: few; length: 16; CDR3: CASTRRGQGENTEAFF; DNA: TGTGCCAGCACCCGAAGGGGACAGGGGGAGAACACTGAAGCTTTCTTT
J: TRBJ1-3; D: NA; V: TRBV12-3/TRBV12-4; size: NA; length: 13; CDR3: CASSDTSGNTIYF; DNA: TGTGCCAGCAGCGACACTTCTGGAAACACCATATATTTT
J: TRBJ1-5; D: NA; V: TRBV11-2; size: NA; length: 14; CDR3: CASRMGGGTKPQHF; DNA: TGTGCCAGCAGAATGGGGGGGGGGACCAAGCCCCAGCATTTT
J: TRBJ1-2; D: TRBD1; V: TRBV6-5; size: NA; length: 13; CDR3: CASSSSGGRGYTF; DNA: TGTGCCAGCAGCTCATCAGGGGGACGTGGCTACACCTTC
J: TRBJ1-1; D: NA; V: TRBV6-2/TRBV6-3; size: medium-sized; length: 15; CDR3: CASSSGGLWDTEAFF; DNA: TGTGCCAGCAGTTCCGGGGGTCTTTGGGACACTGAAGCTTTCTTT
J: TRBJ2-1; D: TRBD2; V: TRBV12-3/TRBV12-4; size: NA; length: 15; CDR3: CASSLIGTIYNEQFF; DNA: TGTGCCAGCAGTCTCATCGGGACTATCTACAATGAGCAGTTCTTC
J: TRBJ2-1; D: NA; V: TRBV29-1; size: NA; length: 13; CDR3: CSVTRGGRNEQFF; DNA: TGCAGCGTCACTCGTGGGGGTCGCAATGAGCAGTTCTTC
J: TRBJ2-3; D: NA; V: TRBV11-1; size: NA; length: 15; CDR3: CDCSRGTPGTDTQYF; DNA: TGTGACTGCAGCCGGGGGACCCCGGGGACAGATACGCAATATTTT
J: TRBJ2-5; D: TRBD1; V: TRBV5-4; size: NA; length: 14; CDR3: CASSLTGAQGTQYF; DNA: TGTGCCAGCAGCCTGACAGGGGCCCAGGGGACCCAGTACTTC
J: TRBJ2-2; D: TRBD1; V: TRBV7-8; size: medium-sized; length: 14; CDR3: CASSTRQGTGELFF; DNA: TGTGCCAGCAGCACCCGACAGGGAACCGGGGAGCTGTTTTTT